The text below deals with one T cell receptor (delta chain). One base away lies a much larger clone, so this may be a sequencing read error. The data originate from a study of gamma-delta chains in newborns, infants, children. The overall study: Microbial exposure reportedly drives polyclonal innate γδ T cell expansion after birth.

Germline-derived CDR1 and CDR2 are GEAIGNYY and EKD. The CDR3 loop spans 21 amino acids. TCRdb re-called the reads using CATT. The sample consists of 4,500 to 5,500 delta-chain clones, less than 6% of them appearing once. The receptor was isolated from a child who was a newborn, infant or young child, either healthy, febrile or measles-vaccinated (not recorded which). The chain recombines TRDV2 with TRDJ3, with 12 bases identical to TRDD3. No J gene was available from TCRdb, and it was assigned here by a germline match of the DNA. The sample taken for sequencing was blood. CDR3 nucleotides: TGTGCCTGCGACACCGCAAGTACTGGGGGATACAGCTCCTGGGACACCCGACAGATGTTTTTC. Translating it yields CACDTASTGGYSSWDTRQMFF.